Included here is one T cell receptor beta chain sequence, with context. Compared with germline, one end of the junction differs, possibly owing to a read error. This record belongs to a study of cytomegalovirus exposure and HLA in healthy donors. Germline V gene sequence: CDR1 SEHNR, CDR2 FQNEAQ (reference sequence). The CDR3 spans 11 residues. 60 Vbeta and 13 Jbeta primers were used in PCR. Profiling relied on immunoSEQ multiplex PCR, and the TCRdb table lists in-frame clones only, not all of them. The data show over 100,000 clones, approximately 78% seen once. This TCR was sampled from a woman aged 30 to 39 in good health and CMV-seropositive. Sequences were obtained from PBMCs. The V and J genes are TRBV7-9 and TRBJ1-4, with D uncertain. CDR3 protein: CSSSQVEKLFF. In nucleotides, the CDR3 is TGTTCCAGCAGCCAGGTCGAAAAACTGTTTTTT.